One sample yielded the 18 T cell receptor beta chains listed below, sequenced in a study of T-cell memory formation after mild COVID-19. TCRdb re-called the 5' RACE reads with MiXCR, one entry per CDR3 protein. This repertoire shows under 700,000 distinct CDR3 sequences, roughly 20% found once; its top ten account for about 12%. Input material: PBMCs or a T cell subset sorted from them (not recorded which). These receptors came from an adult woman who had mild COVID-19 (a few samples of this study predate the infection). Cell type and time point are not known.

In its sample, this clonotype was seen a few times. The chain has TRBV7-6 and TRBJ2-7; a possible D gene is TRBD1 (6 bases). CDR3 length: 17 amino acids. The V end was cut by 5 bases, the J end by 0 bases, with 20 bases between. The germline V gene has CDR1 SGHVS and CDR2 FNYEAQ. CDR3 sequence (DNA): TGTGCCAGCAGCCCCTTGCCGCCGGGACAATACTCCTACGAGCAGTACTTC. Translation gives CASSPLPPGQYSYEQYF.

The chain is built from TRBV29-1 and TRBJ1-4; perhaps TRBD1 as D (5 bases). Per the germline V gene, CDR1 is SQVTM and CDR2 is ANQGSEA. V was pared by 7 bases and J by 8 bases, with 17 bases between. The CDR3 is 13 amino acids. CDR3 sequence reads: CSAQRDPGEKLFF. The CDR3 DNA follows: TGCAGCGCCCAAAGGGACCCTGGGGAAAAACTGTTTTTT. The full variable domain, rest sourced from reference TRBV29-1 and TRBJ1-4, is SAVISQKPSRDICQRGTSLTIQCQVDSQVTMMFWYRQQPGQSLTLIATANQGSEATYESGFVIDKFPISRPNLTFSTLTVSNMSPEDSSIYLCSAQRDPGEKLFFGSGTQLSVL.

This clonotype has just a few counts. This chain links TRBV20-1 with TRBJ2-7; TRBD2 might be the D (7 bases). The germline CDR1 and CDR2 sequences are DFQATT and SNEGSKA (reference sequence). The CDR3 totals 18 residues. V dropped 4 bases and J dropped 5 bases, with 30 bases sitting between them. The CDR3 region is CSAIVGGKNSGPFDEQYF. In DNA form, the CDR3 reads TGCAGTGCTATCGTGGGGGGCAAAAATAGCGGGCCATTTGACGAGCAGTACTTC.

The table lists this clonotype with a few counts. The chain couples TRBV12-3 or TRBV12-4 to TRBJ1-2; unclear D gene. The CDR3 has 13 amino acids. The V end lost 6 bases, the J end lost 5 bases, and 13 bases lay between the germline ends. This CDR3 is CASSRGRGYGYTF. The CDR3 DNA is TGTGCCAGCAGCCGCGGACGCGGTTATGGCTACACCTTC.

This clonotype showed up just a few times. The chain is built from TRBV10-3 and TRBJ1-2; unclear D gene. This CDR3 has 12 residues. Trimming cost V 4 bases and J 8 bases, with 11 bases left between them. CDR1 and CDR2 from the germline V gene are ENHRY and SYGVKD. As DNA, the CDR3 is TGTGCCATCAGTGGCACAGCTCAAGGCTACACCTTC. It translates to CAISGTAQGYTF.

The chain is built from TRBV24-1 and TRBJ2-1; 11 nucleotides match TRBD2. The V and J ends lost 4 bases and 7 bases, in that order; junction bases with no gene match: 8. This CDR3 contains 16 residues. Germline V CDR1 and CDR2: KGHDR, SFDVKD. The CDR3 loop reads CATSEGSGGARNEQFF. Written as DNA, the CDR3 is TGTGCCACCAGTGAGGGTAGCGGGGGGGCCAGAAATGAGCAGTTCTTC.

The chain combines TRBV5-1 with TRBJ2-3; 10 bases match TRBD2. Trimming removed 3 bases from V and 4 bases from J; junction bases left unmatched: 8. The germline gives CDR1 SGHRS, CDR2 YFSETQ. This CDR3 region has 16 residues. DNA of the CDR3: TGCGCCAGCAGCTCCGGGACTAGCGTTTCCGCAGATACGCAGTATTTT. Encoded protein: CASSSGTSVSADTQYF.

The CDR3: CASGSAPDTQYF. For the CDR3, the DNA is TGTGCCAGCGGGTCGGCTCCAGATACGCAGTATTTT. The chain employs TRBV27 and TRBJ2-3; D gene uncertain. The CDR3 is 12 amino acids. V lost 8 bases to trimming and J lost 4 bases, with 10 bases between them. Looked up from germline, CDR1 is MNHEY and CDR2 is SMNVEV (reference sequence).

The chain links TRBV6-1 to TRBJ2-1; TRBD1 might be the D (7 bases). This CDR3 is built from 16 residues. Trimming cost V 2 bases and J 3 bases, with 14 bases left between them. Germline V gives CDR1 MNHNS, CDR2 SASEGT. Here the CDR3 DNA reads TGTGCCAGCAGTGAACGCGGGACAGCCCGCTACAATGAGCAGTTCTTC. Amino acid sequence: CASSERGTARYNEQFF.

Only a few counts were recorded for this clonotype. The CDR3 DNA follows: TGCAGCGTCCCCACTAGCGGGGCCACAGATACGCAGTATTTT. Protein product: CSVPTSGATDTQYF. The chain couples TRBV29-1 to TRBJ2-3, with TRBD2 identical over 10 bases. Germline CDR1 is SQVTM and CDR2 is ANQGSEA. V lost 6 bases to trimming and J lost 2 bases; unmatched junction nucleotides: 5. The CDR3 has 14 amino acids.

This clonotype was counted between two and nine times. The rearrangement links TRBV4-1 to TRBJ2-7; D might be TRBD2 (5 bases). CDR1 and CDR2 from the germline V gene are MGHRA and YSYEKL. This CDR3 contains 13 residues. V lost 0 bases and J lost 4, with 7 bases in between. In DNA form, the CDR3 reads TGCGCCAGCAGCCAAGACTGGGAGTACGAGCAGTACTTC. It yields the protein CASSQDWEYEQYF.

This clonotype was observed a handful of times. V and J are TRBV7-6 and TRBJ2-2, with TRBD2 identical over 7 bases. V trimming: 1 base; J trimming: 3 bases; junction bases outside the gene matches: 2. Germline-derived CDR1 and CDR2 are SGHVS and FNYEAQ. This CDR3 is built from 15 residues. The CDR3 reads CASSLEGRDTGELFF. DNA of the CDR3: TGTGCCAGCAGCTTAGAAGGGAGGGACACCGGGGAGCTGTTTTTT. Full variable domain (rest looked up from reference TRBV7-6 and TRBJ2-2): GAGVSQSPRYKVTKRGQDVALRCDPISGHVSLYWYRQALGQGPEFLTYFNYEAQQDKSGLPNDRFSAERPEGSISTLTIQRTEQRDSAMYRCASSLEGRDTGELFFGEGSRLTVL.

The rearrangement joins TRBV4-2 to TRBJ2-2; 10 positions agree with TRBD2. CDR3 length: 17 residues. The V and J ends lost 4 bases and 6 bases, in that order; junction bases with no gene match: 11. CDR1 and CDR2 (germline): LGHNA, YNFKEQ. The chain's CDR3 is CASSPTQRGGQSGELFF. The CDR3 region has the DNA TGTGCCAGCAGCCCTACCCAGCGGGGGGGCCAGTCCGGGGAGCTGTTTTTT.

V is TRBV15 and J is TRBJ2-1; D gene ambiguous. CDR3 length: 15 amino acids. CDR1 is LNHNV and CDR2 is YYDKDF in the germline V gene (reference sequence). The V end lost 4 bases, the J end lost 0 bases, and 10 bases lay between the germline ends. The CDR3 nucleotides are TGTGCCACCAGCACCTATAAAGGCTCCTACAATGAGCAGTTCTTC. Translating gives CATSTYKGSYNEQFF.

This chain joins TRBV10-3 and TRBJ2-7, with D uncertain. V shed 0 bases and J shed 0 bases, with 9 bases lying between them. The CDR3 covers 15 residues. The germline gives CDR1 ENHRY, CDR2 SYGVKD. Written as DNA, the CDR3 is TGTGCCATCAGTGAGTCGCTCAGTAACTCCTACGAGCAGTACTTC. Translation: CAISESLSNSYEQYF.

The gene calls are TRBV6-2 or TRBV6-3 and TRBJ2-5; D is unresolved. The CDR3 is 14 amino acids. Germline lookup yields CDR1 MNHEY and CDR2 SVGEGT. V was trimmed by 5 bases and J by 5 bases, leaving 15 bases between them. The CDR3 here is CASSVATLTETQYF. CDR3 DNA sequence: TGTGCCAGCAGTGTGGCCACCCTCACGGAGACCCAGTACTTC.

Many counts were recorded for this clonotype. This sequence joins TRBV11-2 and TRBJ2-1; maybe TRBD1 (6 bases). Germline V gene data show CDR1 as SGHAT and CDR2 as FQNNGV. The CDR3 contains 15 residues. V lost 4 bases and J lost 7, with 17 bases in between. CDR3 sequence: CASSSDGQLGNEQFF. CDR3 coding DNA: TGTGCCAGCAGCTCGGATGGACAGCTGGGGAATGAGCAGTTCTTC.

The gene calls are TRBV6-5 and TRBJ2-7; maybe TRBD2 (5 bases). V lost 2 bases, J lost 0 bases, and 11 bases lay in between. The germline CDR1 and CDR2 sequences are MNHEY and SVGAGI. The CDR3 sequence is 15 residues long. Written as DNA, the CDR3 is TGTGCCAGCAGTTACGAGGGCACCTTCTCCTACGAGCAGTACTTC. It encodes CASSYEGTFSYEQYF.